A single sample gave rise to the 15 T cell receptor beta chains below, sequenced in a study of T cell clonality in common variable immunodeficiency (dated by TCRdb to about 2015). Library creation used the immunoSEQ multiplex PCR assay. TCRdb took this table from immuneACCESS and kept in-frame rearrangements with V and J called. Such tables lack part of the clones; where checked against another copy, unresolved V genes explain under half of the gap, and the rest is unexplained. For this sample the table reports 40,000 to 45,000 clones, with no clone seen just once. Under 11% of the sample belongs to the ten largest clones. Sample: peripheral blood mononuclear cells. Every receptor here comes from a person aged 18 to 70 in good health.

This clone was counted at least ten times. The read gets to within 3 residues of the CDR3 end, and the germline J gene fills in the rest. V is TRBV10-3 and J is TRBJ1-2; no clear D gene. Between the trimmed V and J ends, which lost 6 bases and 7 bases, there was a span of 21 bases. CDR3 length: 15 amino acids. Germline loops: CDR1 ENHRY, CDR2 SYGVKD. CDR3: CAIRPRRLLTGGYTF. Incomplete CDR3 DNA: TGTGCCATCAGGCCAAGACGGTTACTAACTGGTGGC.

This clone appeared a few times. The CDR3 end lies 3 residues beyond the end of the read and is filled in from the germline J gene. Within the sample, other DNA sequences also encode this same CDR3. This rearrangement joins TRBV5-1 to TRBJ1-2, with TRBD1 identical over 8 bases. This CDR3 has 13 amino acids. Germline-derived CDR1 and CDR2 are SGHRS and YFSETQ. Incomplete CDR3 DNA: TGCGCCAGTAGCCAAAGAGACAGGGGAGGC. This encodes CASSQRDRGG. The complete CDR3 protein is CASSQRDRGGYTF.

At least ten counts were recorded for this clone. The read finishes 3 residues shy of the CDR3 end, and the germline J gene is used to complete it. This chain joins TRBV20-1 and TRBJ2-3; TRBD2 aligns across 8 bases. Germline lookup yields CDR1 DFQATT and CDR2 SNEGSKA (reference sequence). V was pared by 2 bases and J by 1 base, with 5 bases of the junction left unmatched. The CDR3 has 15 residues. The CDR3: CSARTPRGGTDTQYF. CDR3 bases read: TGCAGTGCTAGAACCCCGCGGGGGGGCACAGATACG.

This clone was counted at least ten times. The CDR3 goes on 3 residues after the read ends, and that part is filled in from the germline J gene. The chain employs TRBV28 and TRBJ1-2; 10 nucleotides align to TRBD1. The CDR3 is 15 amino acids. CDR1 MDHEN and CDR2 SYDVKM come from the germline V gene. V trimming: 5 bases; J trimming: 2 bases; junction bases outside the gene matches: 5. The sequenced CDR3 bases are TGTGCCAGCAGTCCGGGGACAGGGGAAAACTATGGC. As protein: CASSPGTGENYG. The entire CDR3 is CASSPGTGENYGYTF.

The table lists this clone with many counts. CDR3 DNA (partial): TGTGCCAGCAGTGAAACCCCAACAGGCCTAGGGGGTTCACCC. Its protein is CASSETPTGLGGSP. The complete CDR3 protein is CASSETPTGLGGSPLHF. V and J are TRBV6-1 and TRBJ1-6, with D tentatively TRBD1 (6 bases). With the read ending 3 residues before the CDR3 end, the germline J gene is used to fill in that end. Trimming removed 2 bases at V and 9 bases at J, with 20 bases between. The CDR3 is 17 amino acids. CDR1 is MNHNS and CDR2 is SASEGT in the germline V gene.

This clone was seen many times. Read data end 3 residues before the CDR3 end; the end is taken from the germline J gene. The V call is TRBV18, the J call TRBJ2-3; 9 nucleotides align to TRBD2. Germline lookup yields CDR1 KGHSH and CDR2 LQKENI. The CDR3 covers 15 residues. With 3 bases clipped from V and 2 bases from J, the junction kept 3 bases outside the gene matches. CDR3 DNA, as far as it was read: TGTGCCAGCTCACCCCGGACTAGCGACACAGATACG. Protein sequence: CASSPRTSDTDT. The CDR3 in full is CASSPRTSDTDTQYF.

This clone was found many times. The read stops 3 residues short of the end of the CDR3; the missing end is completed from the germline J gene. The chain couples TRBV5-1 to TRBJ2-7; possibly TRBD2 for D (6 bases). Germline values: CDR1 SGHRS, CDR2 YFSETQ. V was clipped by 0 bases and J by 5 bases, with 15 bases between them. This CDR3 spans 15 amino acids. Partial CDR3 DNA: TGCGCCAGCAGCTTGGCCGGCGGGGACCCCAACGAG. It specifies CASSLAGGDPNE. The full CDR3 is CASSLAGGDPNEQYF.

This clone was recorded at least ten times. The sequenced part of the CDR3 DNA is TGTGCCAGCAGCTCCCATGCAGACACCGGGGAG. It encodes CASSSHADTGE. The entire CDR3 reads CASSSHADTGELFF. The rearrangement links TRBV7-3 to TRBJ2-2; D is unclear. Read data end 3 residues before the CDR3 end; the end is taken from the germline J gene. Deletions cut 4 bases from V and 3 bases from J, with 9 bases between. Germline CDR1 and CDR2: SGHTA and FQGTGA. This CDR3 is 14 amino acids long.

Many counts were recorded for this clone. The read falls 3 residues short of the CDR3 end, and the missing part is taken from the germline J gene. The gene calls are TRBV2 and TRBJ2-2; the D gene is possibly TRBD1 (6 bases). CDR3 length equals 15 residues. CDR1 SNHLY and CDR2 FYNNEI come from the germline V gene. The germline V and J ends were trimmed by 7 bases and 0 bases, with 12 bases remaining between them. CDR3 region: CASKEDSSNTGELFF. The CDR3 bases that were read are TGTGCCAGCAAGGAGGACAGCTCGAACACCGGGGAG.

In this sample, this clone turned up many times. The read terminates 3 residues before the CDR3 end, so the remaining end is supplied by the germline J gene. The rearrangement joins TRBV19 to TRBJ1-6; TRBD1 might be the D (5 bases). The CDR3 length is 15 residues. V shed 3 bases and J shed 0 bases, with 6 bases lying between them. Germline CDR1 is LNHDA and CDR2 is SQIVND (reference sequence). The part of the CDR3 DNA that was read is TGTGCCAGTAGTATCGGGGGCTCCTATAATTCACCC. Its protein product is CASSIGGSYNSP. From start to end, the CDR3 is CASSIGGSYNSPLHF.

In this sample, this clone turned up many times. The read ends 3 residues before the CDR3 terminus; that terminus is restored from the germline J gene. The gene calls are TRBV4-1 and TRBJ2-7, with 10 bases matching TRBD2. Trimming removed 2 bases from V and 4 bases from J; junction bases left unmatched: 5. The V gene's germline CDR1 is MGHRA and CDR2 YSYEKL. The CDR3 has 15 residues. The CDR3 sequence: CASSQYSSGRYEQYF. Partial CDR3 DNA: TGCGCCAGCAGCCAATATTCTAGCGGGAGATACGAG.

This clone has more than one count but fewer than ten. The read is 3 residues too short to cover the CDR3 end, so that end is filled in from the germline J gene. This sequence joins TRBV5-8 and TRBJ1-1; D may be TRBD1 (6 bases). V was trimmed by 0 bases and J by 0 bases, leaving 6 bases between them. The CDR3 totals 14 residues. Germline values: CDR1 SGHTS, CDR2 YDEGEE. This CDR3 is CASSLDRVNTEAFF. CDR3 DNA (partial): TGTGCCAGCAGCTTGGACAGGGTGAACACTGAA.

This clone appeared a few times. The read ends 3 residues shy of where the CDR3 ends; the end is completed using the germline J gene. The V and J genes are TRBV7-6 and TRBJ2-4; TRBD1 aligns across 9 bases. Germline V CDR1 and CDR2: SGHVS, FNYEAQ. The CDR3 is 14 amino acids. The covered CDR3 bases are TGTGCCAGCAGCTTAACAGGGGGCGCTTCTGGT. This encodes CASSLTGGASG. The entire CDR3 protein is CASSLTGGASGQYF. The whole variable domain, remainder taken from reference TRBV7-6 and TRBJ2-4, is GAGVSQSPRYKVTKRGQDVALRCDPISGHVSLYWYRQALGQGPEFLTYFNYEAQQDKSGLPNDRFSAERPEGSISTLTIQRTEQRDSAMYRCASSLTGGASGQYFGAGTRLSVL.

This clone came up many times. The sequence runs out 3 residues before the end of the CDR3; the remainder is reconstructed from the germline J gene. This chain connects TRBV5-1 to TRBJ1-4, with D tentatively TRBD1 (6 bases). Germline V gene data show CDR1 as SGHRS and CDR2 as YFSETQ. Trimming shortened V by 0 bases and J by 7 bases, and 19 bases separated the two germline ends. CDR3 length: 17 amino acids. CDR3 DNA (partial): TGCGCCAGCAGCTTGGGATGGGGGCTCGGAGTTAGTGAAAAA. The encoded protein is CASSLGWGLGVSEK. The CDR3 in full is CASSLGWGLGVSEKLFF.

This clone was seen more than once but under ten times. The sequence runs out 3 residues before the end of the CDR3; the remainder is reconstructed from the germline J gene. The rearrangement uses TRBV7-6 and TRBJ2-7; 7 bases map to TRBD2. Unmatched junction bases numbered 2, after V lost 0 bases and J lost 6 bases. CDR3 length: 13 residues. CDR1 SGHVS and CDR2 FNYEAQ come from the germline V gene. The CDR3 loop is CASSLAGGGEQYF. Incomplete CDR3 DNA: TGTGCCAGCAGCTTAGCGGGGGGGGGCGAG.